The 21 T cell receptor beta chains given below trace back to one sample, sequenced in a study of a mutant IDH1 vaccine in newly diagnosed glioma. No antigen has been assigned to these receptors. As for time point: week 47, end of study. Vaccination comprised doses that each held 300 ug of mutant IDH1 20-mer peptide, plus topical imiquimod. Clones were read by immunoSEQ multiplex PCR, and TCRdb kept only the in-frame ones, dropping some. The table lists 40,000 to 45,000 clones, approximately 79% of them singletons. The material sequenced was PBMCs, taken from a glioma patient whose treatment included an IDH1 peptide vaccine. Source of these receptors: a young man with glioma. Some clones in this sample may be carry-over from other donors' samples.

The CDR3 is CACQDSLAEAFF. CDR3 in DNA: TGTGCCTGTCAAGACAGCTTGGCTGAAGCTTTCTTT. The chain joins TRBV30 to TRBJ1-1, with D perhaps TRBD1 (5 bases). Trimming pared 6 bases from V and 6 bases from J, leaving 14 bases between. The CDR3 is made up of 12 amino acids. Germline V gene lookup returns CDR1 GTSNPN and CDR2 SVGIG (reference sequence).

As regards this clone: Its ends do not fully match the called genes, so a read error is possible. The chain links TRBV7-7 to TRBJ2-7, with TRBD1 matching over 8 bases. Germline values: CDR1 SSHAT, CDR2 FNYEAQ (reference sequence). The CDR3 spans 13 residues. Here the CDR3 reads CASSLDRGYEQYF. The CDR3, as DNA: TGTGCTAGCAGCTTAGACAGGGGATACGAGCAGTACTTC.

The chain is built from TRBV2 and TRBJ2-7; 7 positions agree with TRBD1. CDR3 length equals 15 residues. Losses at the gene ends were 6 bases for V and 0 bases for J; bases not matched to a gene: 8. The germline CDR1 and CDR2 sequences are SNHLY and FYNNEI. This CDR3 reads CASRMGQWSSYEQYF. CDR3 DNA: TGTGCCAGCAGAATGGGACAGTGGAGCTCCTACGAGCAGTACTTC.

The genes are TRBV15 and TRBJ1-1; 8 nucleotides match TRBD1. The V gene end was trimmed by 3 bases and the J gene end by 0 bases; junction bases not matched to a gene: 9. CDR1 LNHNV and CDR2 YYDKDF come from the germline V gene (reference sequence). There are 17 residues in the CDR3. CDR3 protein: CATSSPGTGRMNTEAFF. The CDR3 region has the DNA TGTGCCACCAGCAGCCCAGGGACAGGCCGCATGAACACTGAAGCTTTCTTT.

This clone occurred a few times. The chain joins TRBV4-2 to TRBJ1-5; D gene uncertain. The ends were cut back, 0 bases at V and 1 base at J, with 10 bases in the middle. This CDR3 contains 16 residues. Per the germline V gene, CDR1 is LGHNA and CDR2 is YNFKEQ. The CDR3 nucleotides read TGTGCCAGCAGCCAAGACGGGAGGGTAAGCAATCAGCCCCAGCATTTT. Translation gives CASSQDGRVSNQPQHF.

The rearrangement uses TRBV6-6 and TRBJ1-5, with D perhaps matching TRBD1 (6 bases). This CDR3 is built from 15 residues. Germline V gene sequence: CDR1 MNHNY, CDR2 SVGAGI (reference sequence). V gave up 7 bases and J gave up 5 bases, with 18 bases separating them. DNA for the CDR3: TGTGCCAGCATCAAGGGGGGGAGGAGGCATCAGCCCCAGCATTTT. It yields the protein CASIKGGRRHQPQHF.

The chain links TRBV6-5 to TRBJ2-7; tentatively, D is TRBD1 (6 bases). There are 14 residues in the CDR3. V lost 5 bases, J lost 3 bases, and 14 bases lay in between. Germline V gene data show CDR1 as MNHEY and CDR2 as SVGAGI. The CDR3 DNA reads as TGTGCCAGCAGTCCCTTACGGGACAACTACGAGCAGTACTTC. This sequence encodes CASSPLRDNYEQYF.

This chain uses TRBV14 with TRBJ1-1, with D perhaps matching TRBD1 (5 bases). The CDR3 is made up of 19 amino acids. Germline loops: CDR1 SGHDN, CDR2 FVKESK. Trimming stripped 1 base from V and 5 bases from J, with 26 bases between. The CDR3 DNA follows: TGTGCCAGCAGCCAAGGACCGGGGACCCAGGGTTCGGACCGGACTGAAGCTTTCTTT. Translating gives CASSQGPGTQGSDRTEAFF.

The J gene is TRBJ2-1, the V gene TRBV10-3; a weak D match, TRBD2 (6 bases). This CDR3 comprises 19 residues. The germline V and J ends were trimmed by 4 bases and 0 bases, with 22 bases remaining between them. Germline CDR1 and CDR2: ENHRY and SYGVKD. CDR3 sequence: CAISGLRDSLTDSYNEQFF. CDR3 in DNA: TGTGCCATCAGTGGGCTGAGGGACTCGCTGACAGACTCCTACAATGAGCAGTTCTTC.

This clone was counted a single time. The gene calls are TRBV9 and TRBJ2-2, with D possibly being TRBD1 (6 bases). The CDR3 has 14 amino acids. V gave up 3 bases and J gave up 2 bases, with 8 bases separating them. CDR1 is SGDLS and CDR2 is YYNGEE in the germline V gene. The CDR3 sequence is CASSGGPNTGELFF. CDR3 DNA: TGTGCCAGCAGCGGGGGGCCTAACACCGGGGAGCTGTTTTTT.

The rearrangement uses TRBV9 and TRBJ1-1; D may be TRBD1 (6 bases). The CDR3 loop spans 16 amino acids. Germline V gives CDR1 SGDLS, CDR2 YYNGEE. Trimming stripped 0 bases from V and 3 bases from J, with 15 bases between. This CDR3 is CASSVDARHRDTEAFF. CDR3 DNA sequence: TGTGCCAGCAGCGTAGACGCACGCCACAGGGACACTGAAGCTTTCTTT.

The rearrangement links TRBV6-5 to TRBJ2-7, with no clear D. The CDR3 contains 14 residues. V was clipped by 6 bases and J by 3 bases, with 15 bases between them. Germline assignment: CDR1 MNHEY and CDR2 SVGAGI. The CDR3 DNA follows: TGTGCCAGCAGCTCCCGAGCAGGCCACTACGAGCAGTACTTC. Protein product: CASSSRAGHYEQYF.

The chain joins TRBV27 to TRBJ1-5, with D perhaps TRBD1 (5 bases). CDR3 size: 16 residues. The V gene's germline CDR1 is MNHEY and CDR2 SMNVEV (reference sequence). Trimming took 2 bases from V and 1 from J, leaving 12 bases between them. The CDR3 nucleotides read TGTGCCAGCAGTTTAGATAGGGGCCTGAGCAATCAGCCCCAGCATTTT. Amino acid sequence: CASSLDRGLSNQPQHF.

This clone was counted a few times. CDR3 residues: CASSPGTSAYEQYF. The CDR3 DNA follows: TGTGCCAGCTCACCCGGGACTAGCGCCTACGAGCAGTACTTC. J is TRBJ2-7 and V is TRBV18; 10 positions agree with TRBD2. V shed 3 bases and J 2 bases; nucleotides not matched to a gene: 1. Germline V lookup: CDR1 KGHSH, CDR2 LQKENI. There are 14 residues in the CDR3.

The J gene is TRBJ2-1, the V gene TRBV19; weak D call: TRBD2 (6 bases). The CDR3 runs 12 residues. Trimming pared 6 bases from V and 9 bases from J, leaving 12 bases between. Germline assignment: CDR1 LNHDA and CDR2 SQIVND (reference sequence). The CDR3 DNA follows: TGTGCCAGTAGGTCTACTAGCATTGAGCAGTTCTTC. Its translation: CASRSTSIEQFF. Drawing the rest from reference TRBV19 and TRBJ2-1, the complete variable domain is DGGITQSPKYLFRKEGQNVTLSCEQNLNHDAMYWYRQDPGQGLRLIYYSQIVNDFQKGDIAEGYSVSREKKESFPLTVTSAQKNPTAFYLCASRSTSIEQFFGPGTRLTVL.

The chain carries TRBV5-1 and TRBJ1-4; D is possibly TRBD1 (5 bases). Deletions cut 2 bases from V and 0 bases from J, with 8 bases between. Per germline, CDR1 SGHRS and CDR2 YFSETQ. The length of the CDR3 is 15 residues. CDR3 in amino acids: CASSFTGTTNEKLFF. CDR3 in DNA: TGCGCCAGCAGCTTCACAGGCACAACTAATGAAAAACTGTTTTTT.

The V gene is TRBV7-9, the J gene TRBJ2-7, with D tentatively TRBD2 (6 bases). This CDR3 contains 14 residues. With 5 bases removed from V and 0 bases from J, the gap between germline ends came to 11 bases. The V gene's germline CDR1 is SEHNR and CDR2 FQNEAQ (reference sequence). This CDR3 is CASSPRESSYEQYF. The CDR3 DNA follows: TGTGCCAGCAGCCCCCGGGAGAGCTCCTACGAGCAGTACTTC.

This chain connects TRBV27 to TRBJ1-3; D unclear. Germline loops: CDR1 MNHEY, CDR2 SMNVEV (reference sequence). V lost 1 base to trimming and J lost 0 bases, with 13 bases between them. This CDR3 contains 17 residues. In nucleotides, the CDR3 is TGTGCCAGCAGTTTATTAGGCTCGCCTAGCTCTGGAAACACCATATATTTT. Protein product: CASSLLGSPSSGNTIYF.

CDR3 in DNA: TGTGCCAGCAGCCCCGAGGGGGGGACCGGCGGCCGAAATCAGCCCCAGCATTTT. Translating gives CASSPEGGTGGRNQPQHF. This sequence joins TRBV7-2 and TRBJ1-5, with a possible D match to TRBD1 (6 bases). Between the trimmed V and J ends, which lost 5 bases and 4 bases, there was a span of 24 bases. In germline, CDR1 is SGHTA, CDR2 FQGNSA. CDR3 length equals 18 residues.

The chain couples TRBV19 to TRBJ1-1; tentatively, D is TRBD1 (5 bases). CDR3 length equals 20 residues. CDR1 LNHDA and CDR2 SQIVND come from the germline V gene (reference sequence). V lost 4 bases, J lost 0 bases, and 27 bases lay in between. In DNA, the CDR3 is TGTGCCAGTAGTACCCGAGGGACGGGGCTCGGGCGTCTCATGAACACTGAAGCTTTCTTT. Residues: CASSTRGTGLGRLMNTEAFF.

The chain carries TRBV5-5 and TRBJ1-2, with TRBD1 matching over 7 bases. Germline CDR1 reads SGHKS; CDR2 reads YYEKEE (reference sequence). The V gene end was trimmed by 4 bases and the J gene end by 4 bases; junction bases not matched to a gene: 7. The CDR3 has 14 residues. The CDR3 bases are TGTGCCAGCAGCACCACCGGGACAGCCTATGGCTACACCTTC. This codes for CASSTTGTAYGYTF.